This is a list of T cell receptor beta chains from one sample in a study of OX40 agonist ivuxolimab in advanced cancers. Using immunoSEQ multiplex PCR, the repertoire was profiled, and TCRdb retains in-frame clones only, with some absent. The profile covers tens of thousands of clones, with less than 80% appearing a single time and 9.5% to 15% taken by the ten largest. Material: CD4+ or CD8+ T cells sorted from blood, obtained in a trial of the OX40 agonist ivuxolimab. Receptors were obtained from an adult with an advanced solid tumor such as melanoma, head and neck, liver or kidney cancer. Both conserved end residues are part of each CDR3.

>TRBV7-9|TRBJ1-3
CASSLGSSGNTIYF
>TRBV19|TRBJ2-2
CASSSPGNTGELFF
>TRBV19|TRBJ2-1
CASSETGRRNEQFF
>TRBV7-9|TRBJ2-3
CASSPRTNRTDTQYF
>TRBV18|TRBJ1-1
CASSSDRVGTEAFF
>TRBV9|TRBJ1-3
CASSVDSGNSGNTIYF
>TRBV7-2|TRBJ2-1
CASSRSGRTYNEQFF
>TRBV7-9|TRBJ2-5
CASSPTLAGSQETQYF
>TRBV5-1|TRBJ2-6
CASSLGSSGANVLTF
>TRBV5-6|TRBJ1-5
CASSLNQNQPQHF
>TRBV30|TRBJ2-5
CAWRDSGGKGETQYF
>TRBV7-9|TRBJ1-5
CASSPTGDNQPQHF
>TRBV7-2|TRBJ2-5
CASSRGGADETQYF
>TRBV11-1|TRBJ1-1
CASSLAGLMNTEAFF
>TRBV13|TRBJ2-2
CASSFRGGNTGELFF
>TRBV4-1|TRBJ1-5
CASSSLGDINESNQPQHF
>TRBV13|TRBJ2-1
CASSLEGLFGQGYSSSYNEQFF
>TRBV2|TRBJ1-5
CASSTVTQPQHF
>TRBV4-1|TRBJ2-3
CASSHAPGGRDRDTQYF
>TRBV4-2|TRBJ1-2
CASSQVGTVLYGYTF
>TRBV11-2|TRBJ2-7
CASSLPPSSREGDLREQYF
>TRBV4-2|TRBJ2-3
CASSQGDSGGKDTQYF
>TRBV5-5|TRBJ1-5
CASSFRGSGSQPQHF
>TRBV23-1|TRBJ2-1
CASSHNISEQFF
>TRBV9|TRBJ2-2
CASSVGPGLAGGYTGELFF
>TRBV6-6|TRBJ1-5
CASSLVGGQHF
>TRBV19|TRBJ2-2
CASSMWGLAGGVTGELFF
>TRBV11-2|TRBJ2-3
CASSIETDTQYF
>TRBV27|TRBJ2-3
CASSSLPLAASTDTQYF